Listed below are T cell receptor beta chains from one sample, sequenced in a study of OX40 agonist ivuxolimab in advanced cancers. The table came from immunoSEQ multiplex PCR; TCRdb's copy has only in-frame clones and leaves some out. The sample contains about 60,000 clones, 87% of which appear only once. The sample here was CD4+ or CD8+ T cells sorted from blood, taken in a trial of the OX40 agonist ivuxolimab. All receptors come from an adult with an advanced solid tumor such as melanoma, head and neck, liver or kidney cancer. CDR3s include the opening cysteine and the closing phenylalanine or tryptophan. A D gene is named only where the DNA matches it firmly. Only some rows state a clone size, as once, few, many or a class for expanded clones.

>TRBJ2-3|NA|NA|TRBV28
TGTGCCAGCAGTGATCCGGGACTCACAGATACGCAGTATTTT
CASSDPGLTDTQYF
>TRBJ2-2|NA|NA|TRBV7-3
TGTGCCAGCAGCCAAGGGGGGACCACCGGGGAGCTGTTTTTT
CASSQGGTTGELFF
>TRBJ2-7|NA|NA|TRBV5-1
TGCGCCAGCAGCCACGACGGCAGATACGAGCAGTACTTC
CASSHDGRYEQYF
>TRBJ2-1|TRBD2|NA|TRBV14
TGTGCCAGCAGCCAAGATTTTCTAGCGGGGATCAATGAGCAGTTCTTC
CASSQDFLAGINEQFF
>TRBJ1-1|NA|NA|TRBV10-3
TGTGCCATCAGTCGACAAGAGGACCCTGCTGAAGCTTTCTTT
CAISRQEDPAEAFF
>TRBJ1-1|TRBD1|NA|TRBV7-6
TGTGCCAGCAGCGATCGGACAGGGCCCACTGAAGCTTTCTTT
CASSDRTGPTEAFF
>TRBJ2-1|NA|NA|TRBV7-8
TGTGCCAGCAGCTTGGTGGGGACGGGAGTGCACAATGAGCAGTTCTTC
CASSLVGTGVHNEQFF
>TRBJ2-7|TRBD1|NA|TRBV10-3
TGTGCCATCAGTGGGTCCCCGGGACAGGGGAATTTCTACGAGCAGTACTTC
CAISGSPGQGNFYEQYF
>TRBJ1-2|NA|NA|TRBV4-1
TGCGCCAGCGGCCGGGACAAGAACTATGGCTACACCTTC
CASGRDKNYGYTF
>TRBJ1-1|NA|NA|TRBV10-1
TGCGCCAGCAGTGCTGGATCTGGGACTGAAGCTTTCTTT
CASSAGSGTEAFF
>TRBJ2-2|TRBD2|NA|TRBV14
TGTGCCAGCAGCCAACTTCTAGCGGTTAGCGGGGAGCTGTTTTTT
CASSQLLAVSGELFF
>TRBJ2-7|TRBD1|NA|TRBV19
TGTGCCAGTAGCCTAAAACCAGGGGGCTACGAGCAGTACTTC
CASSLKPGGYEQYF
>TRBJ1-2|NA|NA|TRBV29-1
TGCAGCGCTACAGTACTTGGAGGCTACACCTTC
CSATVLGGYTF
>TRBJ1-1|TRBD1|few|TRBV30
TGTGCCTGGAGCCCCTCCTCCGGGACAGGGGCTGAAGCTTTCTTT
CAWSPSSGTGAEAFF
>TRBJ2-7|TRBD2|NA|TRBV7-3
TGTGCCAGCAGCCCCGGGACTAGCTTAAGGGAGCAGTACTTC
CASSPGTSLREQYF
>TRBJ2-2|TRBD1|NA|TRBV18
TGTGCCAGCTCACCGACAGGGGTTAAGACCGGGGAGCTGTTTTTT
CASSPTGVKTGELFF
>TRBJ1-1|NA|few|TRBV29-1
TGCAGCGTTGCTACCAACACTGAAGCTTTCTTT
CSVATNTEAFF
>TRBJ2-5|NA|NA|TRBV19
TGTGCCAGTAGTATTGGGGGCGCAGGGGAGACCCAGTACTTC
CASSIGGAGETQYF
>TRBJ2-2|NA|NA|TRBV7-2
TGTGCCAGCAGCTTAATCGGTAGCGCAACGAACACCGGGGAGCTGTTTTTT
CASSLIGSATNTGELFF
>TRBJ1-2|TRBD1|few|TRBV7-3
TGTGCCAGCAGCTCCGCCGGGACAGGGGATTCTGGCTACACCTTC
CASSSAGTGDSGYTF
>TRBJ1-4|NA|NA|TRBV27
TGTGCCAGCAGTTTCCGGGGGCGGGCTAATGAAAAACTGTTTTTT
CASSFRGRANEKLFF
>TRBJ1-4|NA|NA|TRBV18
TGTGCCAGCTCACCAATGGGGGCTGACGAAAAACTGTTTTTT
CASSPMGADEKLFF
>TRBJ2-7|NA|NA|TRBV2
TGTGCCAGCTCATCGCAACTAGTGATCTCCTACGAGCAGTACTTC
CASSSQLVISYEQYF
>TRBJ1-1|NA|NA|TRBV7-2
TGTGCCAGCAGCGCCCAGATGAACACTGAAGCTTTCTTT
CASSAQMNTEAFF
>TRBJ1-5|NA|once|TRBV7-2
TGTGCCAGCAGCGCAAATAGCAATCAGCCCCAGCATTTT
CASSANSNQPQHF
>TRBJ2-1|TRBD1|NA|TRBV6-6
TGTGCCAGCAGTCGCGGACAGGGGGACTACAATGAGCAGTTCTTC
CASSRGQGDYNEQFF
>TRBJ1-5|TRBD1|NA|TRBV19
TGTGCCAGTACGGACAGGGAGGATCAGCCCCAGCATTTT
CASTDREDQPQHF
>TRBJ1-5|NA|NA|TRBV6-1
TGTGCCAGCAGTGATAACGGACCGTCACAGCCCCAGCATTTT
CASSDNGPSQPQHF
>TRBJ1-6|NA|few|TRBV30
TGTGCCTGGAGGGCCCGACATGGCTCCTATAATTCACCCCTCCACTTT
CAWRARHGSYNSPLHF
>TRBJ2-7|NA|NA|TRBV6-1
TGTGCCAGCACCAATCCAGCCCCCCGGGAGCAGTACTTC
CASTNPAPREQYF
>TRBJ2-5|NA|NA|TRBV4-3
TGCGCCAGCAGCCTTCGAGGAGACTTCAAAGAGACCCAGTACTTC
CASSLRGDFKETQYF
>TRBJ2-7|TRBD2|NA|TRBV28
TGTGCCAGCACCGGACTAGCCTACGAGCAGTACTTC
CASTGLAYEQYF
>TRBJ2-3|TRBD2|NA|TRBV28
TGTGCCAGCAGGGGGGGGTCTCGGTCTCAGTTGGATACGCAGTATTTT
CASRGGSRSQLDTQYF
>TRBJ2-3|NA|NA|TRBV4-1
TGCGCCAGCAGCCAAGATCCCGGCAGGGGAGTTCTTAGCACAGATACGCAGTATTTT
CASSQDPGRGVLSTDTQYF
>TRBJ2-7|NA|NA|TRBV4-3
TGCGCCAGCAGCCAAGGCAGGGTAGCAGGCGAGCAGTACTTC
CASSQGRVAGEQYF